The next 9 T cell receptor beta chains were all read from a single sample in a study of blood T cell repertoires in COVID-19 (dated by TCRdb to 2020 to 2022). The protocol used for the library was the immunoSEQ multiplex PCR assay. The source is immuneACCESS, and TCRdb retained only in-frame sequences with V and J called. Part of the clones is not carried over; for the studies checked, unresolved V genes explain less than half of this, and the remainder is unexplained. The sample table holds about 260,000 clones, of which about 87% were seen once. Together, the top ten hold about 1.6% of the sample. Sequencing was carried out using peripheral blood. These receptors were obtained from a woman between 35 and 50 years old who had recovered from COVID-19.

The V call is TRBV27, the J call TRBJ2-2; TRBD2 might be the D (6 bases). The CDR3 loop spans 14 amino acids. V lost 4 bases and J lost 7, with 13 bases in between. Per germline, CDR1 MNHEY and CDR2 SMNVEV (reference sequence). The CDR3 loop is CASSSIRGVGELFF. CDR3 nucleotide sequence: TGTGCCAGCAGTTCCATCCGCGGGGTCGGGGAGCTGTTTTTT.

This clone was counted a single time. This sequence joins TRBV14 and TRBJ2-2, with 8 bases aligning to TRBD2. Germline-derived CDR1 and CDR2 are SGHDN and FVKESK. The CDR3 runs 16 residues. With V trimmed by 3 bases and J by 5 bases, 8 bases remained unmatched. CDR3 coding DNA: TGTGCCAGCAGCCAGGGACTAGGAATCGGGACCGGGGAGCTGTTTTTT. Translating it yields CASSQGLGIGTGELFF.

The chain carries TRBV7-8 and TRBJ1-5, with TRBD1 as a possible D gene (5 bases). There are 18 residues in the CDR3. The germline V gene has CDR1 SGHVS and CDR2 FQNEAQ. Deletions cut 5 bases from V and 1 base from J, with 21 bases between. The CDR3 sequence is CASSTSGRSGGSNQPQHF. CDR3 DNA: TGTGCCAGCAGCACATCGGGGCGGTCCGGGGGGAGCAATCAGCCCCAGCATTTT.

The count of this clone is one. J is TRBJ1-5 and V is TRBV7-9, with unresolved D. Trimming took off 2 bases at V and 8 bases at J, with 16 bases between the two ends. Germline-derived CDR1 and CDR2 are SEHNR and FQNEAQ (reference sequence). The CDR3 loop spans 15 amino acids. The CDR3 DNA reads as TGTGCCAGCAGCTTATCGGGTATGGACTCGGAGCCCCAGCATTTT. Translating it yields CASSLSGMDSEPQHF.

This clone was found a few times. This sequence joins TRBV3-1 (or the pseudogene TRBV3-2) and TRBJ2-5; no clear D. The CDR3 runs to 14 residues. The germline V gene has CDR1 LGHDT and CDR2 YNNKEL (reference sequence). Trimming stripped 0 bases from V and 7 bases from J, with 12 bases between. The CDR3 spells CASSQDSWAGTQYF. CDR3 bases: TGTGCCAGCAGCCAAGACAGCTGGGCTGGGACCCAGTACTTC.

This sequence joins TRBV21-1 and TRBJ2-7; the DNA was not used to check the table's D call, TRBD2. TRBV21-1 is assigned pseudogene status. The CDR3 covers 12 residues. This CDR3 reads CASPRARYEQYF. CDR3 nucleotide sequence: TGTGCCAGCCCGCGCGCTCGCTACGAGCAGTACTTC.

This chain connects TRBV4-1 to TRBJ2-3; no clear D gene. The V gene lost 0 bases and the J gene lost 6 bases, with 16 bases spanning the gap. CDR1 is MGHRA and CDR2 is YSYEKL in the germline V gene. The length of the CDR3 is 16 residues. The CDR3 sequence: CASSQDLPFLADTQYF. The CDR3 DNA is TGCGCCAGCAGCCAAGATTTGCCTTTTTTAGCTGATACGCAGTATTTT.

CDR3 in amino acids: CASSLERSSYNEQFF. Here the CDR3 DNA reads TGTGCCAGCAGCTTAGAACGGTCCTCCTACAATGAGCAGTTCTTC. V usage is TRBV11-2 and J usage is TRBJ2-1; the D is unclear. Germline CDR1 reads SGHAT; CDR2 reads FQNNGV. The ends were cut back, 0 bases at V and 0 bases at J, with 6 bases in the middle. This CDR3 region has 15 residues. Looking up the rest from reference TRBV11-2 and TRBJ2-1 gives the full variable domain: EAGVAQSPRYKIIEKRQSVAFWCNPISGHATLYWYQQILGQGPKLLIQFQNNGVVDDSQLPKDRFSAERLKGVDSTLKIQPAKLEDSAVYLCASSLERSSYNEQFFGPGTRLTVL.

The chain joins TRBV11-3 to TRBJ2-1; 9 positions match TRBD1. Trimming removed 6 bases from V and 6 bases from J; junction bases left unmatched: 6. Germline-derived CDR1 and CDR2 are SGHNT and YENEEA. This CDR3 comprises 14 residues. This chain's CDR3 is CASSSGTGPNEQFF. CDR3 nucleotides: TGTGCCAGCAGTTCCGGGACAGGGCCCAATGAGCAGTTCTTC.